The text below deals with one T cell receptor (beta chain). This clonotype was observed many times. The antigen it recognizes is unknown. No base-level quality is on record; no much larger clone is a single base apart. To prepare the library, 5' RACE was applied. Data came from a NextSeq 500. The TCR library protocol attached unique molecular identifiers to individual cDNA molecules to correct for sequencing error and PCR bias. TCR alpha and beta chains were both sequenced, and the abundances of alpha and beta sequences in each sample were closely correlated with each other. The authors processed their data as follows. Decombinator V4 was used to annotate the V gene, J gene and CDR3 of the TCR sequences. TCRs were defined as expanded if a significant change between any two time points was detected under a Poisson model with p below 0.0001. TCR abundances were normalised to the total number of TCRs sequenced in each sample and reported as counts per million. TRAV1-2 paired with TRAJ12, TRAJ20 or TRAJ33 defined MAIT TCRs, while TRAV10 paired with TRAJ18 defined iNKT TCRs. VDJdb, accessed 1 November 2021, was searched for CMV, EBV and SARS-CoV-2 annotated TCRs, excluding TCRs annotated for multiple antigens. TCRdb's own reprocessing of the public reads used fastp at Q25 and MiXCR and kept productive beta chains. Merged by CDR3 protein, the rows form single entries marked with the most common genes and DNA. The V and J calls and clone size come from TCRdb's table, not from the authors' own analysis. The sample has about 22,000 distinct CDR3 sequences on record, 3.5% to 4.5% of them singletons. The top ten constitute 5.5% to 7% of the sample.

This specimen belongs to a study of early T cells in non-severe SARS-CoV-2 infection (dated by TCRdb to 2020 to 2023). At the level of the whole study: TCR sequencing used bulk RNA from unsorted whole blood, so alpha and beta chains could not be paired. Points the paper makes about the study in general: VDJdb matching was skewed toward anti-spike CD8 responses and likely underestimated virus-specific expansions by missing private and CD4 specificities.

The study was a case-control design nested within a healthcare worker cohort in London, UK, with weekly nasopharyngeal swab PCR tests and blood sampling. Healthcare workers were recruited between 23 and 31 March 2020, during the week of the UK lockdown, and were followed weekly for up to roughly 16 weeks. The CDR3 numbers 16 residues from cysteine through phenylalanine. Only CDR3 DNA remains: 48 bases, in frame from the first base. The germline V gene (reference sequence) specifies LNHDA as CDR1 and SQIVND as CDR2. Cut back by 4 bases and 0 bases, the V and J ends lie 13 bases apart. The sequence joins TRBV19 to TRBJ1-3; the best D guess is TRBD1, with 5 bases matching. The material sequenced was whole blood. This clonotype was obtained from an adult who was a healthcare worker with PCR-confirmed SARS-CoV-2 infection or an uninfected control (not recorded which). CDR3 protein: CASSTETVRSGNTIYF. The sequenced DNA: TGTGCCAGTAGTACTGAGACAGTGCGCTCTGGAAACACCATATATTTT.